Described below is a single T cell receptor (beta chain) sequence and its context. This sample was included in a study of blood T cell repertoires in COVID-19. At the level of the study: In each case, the material was cDNA or gDNA derived from T cells, B-cell-depleted T cells, or PBMCs.

Clones were read by immunoSEQ multiplex PCR, and TCRdb kept only the in-frame ones, dropping some. The sample lists a few hundred thousand clones; 70% to 90% were seen once. All enrollees were roughly 18 to 89 years old and from approximately 24 US areas. Clinical history as reported by participants underpinned cohort assignment. Cohort 3 donors counted as recovered after two negative PCRs, clearance, or resolved symptoms. This CDR3 comprises 13 residues. V shed 3 bases and J shed 6 bases, with 9 bases lying between them. Germline V gene sequence: CDR1 KGHSH, CDR2 LQKENI. Sample: PBMCs or T cells enriched from blood (not recorded which). This receptor was obtained from a woman between 25 and 40 years old who had recovered from COVID-19. This chain links TRBV18 with TRBJ1-5; possible D gene TRBD1, 6 bases. DNA for the CDR3: TGTGCCAGCTCACCGGACAGTACTCAGCCCCAGCATTTT. It is translated as CASSPDSTQPQHF.